This T cell receptor beta chain emerged from a study of tumor and adjacent non-tumor tissue in lung cancer. Study-wide background: There were some 11 adenocarcinoma, 2 squamous cell carcinoma and 1 small cell lung cancer cases. About 4.2 million productive TCRbeta reads were obtained per sample on average.

About this clonotype: Its target is unknown.

Study-level results: Significantly higher TCR diversity was found in tumor than normal lung.

Three rounds of nested PCR, following a modified ARM-PCR protocol, produced the TCRbeta library. TCRdb re-analysed the multiplex PCR reads in MiXCR, keeping a single row per CDR3 protein. The sample records some 77,000 distinct CDR3 sequences, around two thirds being singletons. CDR3 length equals 14 residues. V dropped 5 bases and J dropped 6 bases, with 13 bases sitting between them. The template was RNA from unsorted bulk tissue. The rearrangement links TRBV12-3 or TRBV12-4 to TRBJ1-4; a weak D match, TRBD1 (6 bases). What was sequenced was lung tumor tissue. This clonotype was obtained from a woman between 65 and 79 years old with non-small cell lung cancer. CDR3 DNA: TGTGCCAGCAGTCCGGACAGTCGGTATGAAAAACTGTTTTTT. Translated, it gives CASSPDSRYEKLFF.